A single sample gave rise to the 19 T cell receptor beta chains below, sequenced in a study of shared clonotypes between healthy human individuals. Using immunoSEQ multiplex PCR, the repertoire was profiled, and TCRdb retains in-frame clones only, with some absent. The sample records under 1 million clones, 90% to 95% being singletons. CD8 cells regarded as naive lacked CD45RO, were positively chosen for CCR7, and omitted terminally differentiated effector memory CD45RA+ cells. The sequencing input was naive CD8+ T cells sorted from blood. These receptors all stem from a man younger than 40 in good health.

This chain links TRBV4-1 with TRBJ2-4, with 7 bases lining up with TRBD2. J was trimmed by 0 bases and V by 6 bases; bases with no gene match: 11. CDR1 is MGHRA and CDR2 is YSYEKL in the germline V gene. This CDR3 spans 17 amino acids. The CDR3 here is CASSPGLAVRAKNIQYF. The DNA of the CDR3 is TGCGCCAGCAGTCCCGGCCTAGCGGTGCGAGCCAAAAACATTCAGTACTTC.

V is TRBV4-3 and J is TRBJ2-1, with TRBD2 matching 11 bases. Germline loops: CDR1 LGHNA, CDR2 YSLEER. This CDR3 comprises 18 residues. Germline trimming cut 0 bases from V and 9 bases from J; bases unmatched to any gene: 13. The CDR3 here is CASSQDHGVRLAGGEQFF. DNA of the CDR3: TGCGCCAGCAGCCAAGATCATGGAGTGCGGCTAGCGGGAGGTGAGCAGTTCTTC.

V and J are TRBV14 and TRBJ2-7; TRBD2 agrees at 11 bases. V gave up 1 base and J gave up 5 bases; unmatched junction bases: 4. This CDR3 is 15 amino acids long. Germline CDR1 is SGHDN and CDR2 is FVKESK. CDR3 in amino acids: CASSQVTSGSNEQYF. The CDR3 nucleotides read TGTGCCAGCAGCCAAGTAACTAGCGGGAGTAACGAGCAGTACTTC.

Remarks on this clone: At one end, the junction sequence differs from germline, possibly due to a read error. V and J are TRBV6-1 and TRBJ1-2; D gene unclear. This CDR3 contains 12 residues. CDR1 and CDR2 (germline): MNHNS, SASEGT. The CDR3 DNA is TGTGCCAGCAGGGAAGCTAACTATGGCTACACCTTC. Its translation is CASREANYGYTF.

The chain links TRBV28 to TRBJ2-7; the D gene could be TRBD1 or TRBD2 (5 bases each). V was clipped by 8 bases and J by 4 bases, with 15 bases between them. The CDR3 is made up of 13 amino acids. CDR1 and CDR2 from the germline V gene are MDHEN and SYDVKM. This CDR3 is CASRDGFLYEQYF. Written as DNA, the CDR3 is TGTGCCAGCCGGGACGGTTTCCTGTACGAGCAGTACTTC.

The chain couples TRBV4-1 to TRBJ2-7; D call uncertain. The germline V gene has CDR1 MGHRA and CDR2 YSYEKL. The CDR3 is made up of 15 amino acids. Trimming shortened V by 2 bases and J by 3 bases, and 14 bases separated the two germline ends. CDR3 region: CASSQLAGSIYEQYF. CDR3 nucleotide sequence: TGCGCCAGCAGCCAACTCGCCGGAAGTATCTACGAGCAGTACTTC.

The sample holds a few counts of this clone. This sequence joins TRBV4-2 and TRBJ1-1; D possibly corresponds to TRBD1 (5 bases). The CDR3 is made up of 11 amino acids. V lost 7 bases and J 8 bases, leaving 11 bases between the germline ends. Germline assignment: CDR1 LGHNA and CDR2 YNFKEQ. CDR3 in DNA: TGTGCCAGCACCGACAGAACCGAAGCTTTCTTT. Its protein is CASTDRTEAFF.

The rearrangement joins TRBV6-5 to TRBJ2-2, with 7 bases matching TRBD1. This CDR3 contains 15 residues. Germline trimming cut 2 bases from V and 4 bases from J; bases unmatched to any gene: 4. The germline gives CDR1 MNHEY, CDR2 SVGAGI. CDR3 region: CASSYLTGLTGELFF. For the CDR3, the DNA is TGTGCCAGCAGTTACCTGACAGGGCTCACCGGGGAGCTGTTTTTT.

V is TRBV30 and J is TRBJ2-1; 10 bases fit TRBD2. Losses at the gene ends were 1 base for V and 3 bases for J; bases not matched to a gene: 3. The germline V gene encodes CDR1 GTSNPN and CDR2 SVGIG (reference sequence). The CDR3 loop spans 15 amino acids. This CDR3 reads CAWSGLAGVYNEQFF. The DNA of the CDR3 is TGTGCCTGGAGTGGGCTAGCGGGAGTCTACAATGAGCAGTTCTTC.

This chain joins TRBV18 and TRBJ1-3; 7 bases match TRBD1. The CDR3 is 15 residues long. Germline V gives CDR1 KGHSH, CDR2 LQKENI. CDR3 protein: CVTDPTGSSGNTIYF. CDR3 sequence (DNA): TGTGTCACGGACCCGACAGGGAGCTCTGGAAACACCATATATTTT.

This clone was seen just once. The chain uses TRBV5-1 and TRBJ2-1; 13 nucleotides agree with TRBD2. Germline V gene data show CDR1 as SGHRS and CDR2 as YFSETQ. V lost 4 bases and J lost 7; bases outside the gene matches: 5. The CDR3 totals 15 residues. The CDR3 bases are TGCGCCAGCAGCCTCGGACTAGCGGGAGAGAATGAGCAGTTCTTC. This gives the protein CASSLGLAGENEQFF.

The chain is built from TRBV28 and TRBJ1-1; 9 nucleotides align to TRBD1. Germline V lookup: CDR1 MDHEN, CDR2 SYDVKM. The CDR3 extends over 15 amino acids. Germline trimming cut 6 bases from V and 10 bases from J; bases unmatched to any gene: 15. The CDR3: CASRSRRTGAYGAFF. The CDR3 DNA sequence: TGTGCCAGCAGATCTCGCCGGACAGGGGCGTATGGAGCTTTCTTT.

The V and J genes are TRBV10-3 and TRBJ2-2; 14 nucleotides align to TRBD2. The CDR3 loop spans 17 amino acids. V shed 3 bases, J shed 7 bases, and the junction held 7 bases outside the gene matches. Germline-derived CDR1 and CDR2 are ENHRY and SYGVKD. The CDR3 sequence is CAISDPGLAGDSGELFF. The CDR3 DNA reads as TGTGCCATCAGTGACCCGGGACTAGCGGGAGATAGCGGGGAGCTGTTTTTT.

The rearrangement uses TRBV7-6 and TRBJ2-1; TRBD2 agrees at 10 bases. This CDR3 has 16 amino acids. Germline-derived CDR1 and CDR2 are SGHVS and FNYEAQ. J lost 7 bases, V lost 4 bases, and 10 bases had no gene match. CDR3 region: CASSSQSGRAGNEQFF. For the CDR3, the DNA is TGTGCCAGCAGCTCCCAAAGCGGGAGGGCCGGGAATGAGCAGTTCTTC.

This rearrangement joins TRBV4-3 to TRBJ2-1, with 7 bases aligning to TRBD2. Germline V CDR1 and CDR2: LGHNA, YSLEER. The junction had 8 bases not matched to a gene; V was cut back by 0 bases and J by 6 bases. The CDR3 has 16 amino acids. As DNA, the CDR3 is TGCGCCAGCAGCCAAGATCTAGCGGAGGGAGTCAATGAGCAGTTCTTC. Its protein product is CASSQDLAEGVNEQFF.

The chain recombines TRBV7-3 with TRBJ2-3, with 7 bases identical to TRBD2. V was pared by 2 bases and J by 0 bases, with 5 bases of the junction left unmatched. Germline CDR1 reads SGHTA; CDR2 reads FQGTGA. The CDR3 totals 16 residues. DNA of the CDR3: TGTGCCAGCAGCTTATTCCCTAGCGGCAGCACAGATACGCAGTATTTT. It codes for CASSLFPSGSTDTQYF. Full variable domain (remainder filled in from reference TRBV7-3 and TRBJ2-3): GAGVSQTPSNKVTEKGKYVELRCDPISGHTALYWYRQSLGQGPEFLIYFQGTGAADDSGLPNDRFFAVRPEGSVSTLKIQRTERGDSAVYLCASSLFPSGSTDTQYFGPGTRLTVL.

V is TRBV13 and J is TRBJ2-5, with TRBD1 matching over 8 bases. This CDR3 is 13 amino acids long. Germline V gene sequence: CDR1 PRHDT, CDR2 FYEKMQ (reference sequence). Trimming took 5 bases from V and 5 from J; bases not matched to a gene: 4. The CDR3 DNA follows: TGTGCCAGCAGCCGGACAGGGTGGGAGACCCAGTACTTC. Its protein is CASSRTGWETQYF.

V is TRBV7-9 and J is TRBJ2-5; 13 bases map to TRBD2. The germline gives CDR1 SEHNR, CDR2 FQNEAQ (reference sequence). This CDR3 has 16 residues. With 4 bases clipped from V and 3 bases from J, the junction kept 5 bases outside the gene matches. The CDR3 region has the DNA TGTGCCAGCAGCTCAGGACTAGCGGGAGTTGAAGAGACCCAGTACTTC. Its protein is CASSSGLAGVEETQYF.

The chain uses TRBV5-1 and TRBJ2-5; 10 bases line up with TRBD2. Trimming cost V 4 bases and J 5 bases; bases outside gene matches: 8. CDR3 length: 15 residues. Looked up from germline, CDR1 is SGHRS and CDR2 is YFSETQ. The chain's CDR3 is CASSQGTSEGETQYF. For the CDR3, the DNA is TGCGCCAGCAGCCAAGGGACTAGCGAGGGGGAGACCCAGTACTTC.